This TCR beta chain is from a study of T cell responses to AZD1222 COVID-19 vaccine. Findings of the study overall: A mostly white British donor set with more females was recruited, and clonal diversity was possibly underestimated. Across the whole spike, CD4 TCRs peaked at regions 160-218 and 743-854. The breadth and depth of Spike-specific TCRs increased once two AZD1222 doses had been given. Repertoires were sampled only after the peak T cell response.

Comment on this clone: Its antigen is not identified.

The CDR3 runs 10 residues. V was clipped by 8 bases and J by 11 bases, with 12 bases between them. Clones were sequenced by immunoSEQ multiplex PCR, and TCRdb holds only the in-frame ones, with some missing. The data show roughly 110,000 clones, 90% to 95% seen once. The specimen was peripheral blood, collected on day 0 of AZD1222 vaccination. This receptor was obtained from an adult in good health. This chain joins TRBV12-3 or TRBV12-4 and TRBJ1-1; D is possibly TRBD1 (6 bases). The DNA of the CDR3 is TGTGCCAGCGGCCCGGGGGCGGCTTTCTTT. Translating gives CASGPGAAFF.